The T cell receptor beta chain described here comes from a study of blood T cell repertoires in COVID-19. The wider study: The United States, Italy and Spain supplied acute and convalescent COVID-19 samples.

V gave up 5 bases and J gave up 0 bases, with 11 bases separating them. This CDR3 has 14 amino acids. CDR1 and CDR2 from the germline V gene are LNHDA and SQIVND (reference sequence). Generated by immunoSEQ multiplex PCR, the TCRdb table keeps only in-frame clones and is missing some. In the table there are about 380,000 clones, around 91% of which are singletons. The sequenced sample was peripheral blood. The chain has TRBV19 and TRBJ2-7; possible D gene TRBD1, 6 bases. This TCR came from a man aged 18 to 35 with active or convalescent COVID-19. Written as DNA, the CDR3 is TGTGCCAGTAGTCCGGGACACCTCTCCTACGAGCAGTACTTC. As protein: CASSPGHLSYEQYF.